This entry lists 21 T cell receptor beta chains sequenced from one sample in a study of T-cell reconstitution after alpha-beta-depleted transplantation in children (TCRdb year 2016). General study outcomes and caveats: Over subsequent months, a decline in hyperexpanded clone frequencies was noted, and after one year, T-cell counts and TCRbeta diversity were mostly ascribed to newly produced T cells.

The sample's treatment or condition, from its label and the paper: allogeneic hematopoietic cell transplantation with graft depleted of TCRalphabeta T cells and CD19 B cells. The antigens for these receptors are not known. Libraries were prepared through PCR. Sequencer: Illumina HiSeq 2500. Molecular barcoding was employed in the preparation of TCR libraries, with unique molecular identifiers being used to normalize TCRbeta repertoire quantification. TCRdb's own reprocessing of the public reads used fastp at Q25 and MiXCR and kept productive beta chains. One record per CDR3 amino acid sequence lists the most common genes and DNA. In all, the sample holds hundreds of thousands of distinct CDR3 sequences, and around 7.1% of those were seen once. The ten largest make up around 9.8% of the sample. The specimen was peripheral blood, collected 360 days after TCRalphabeta/CD19-depleted stem cell transplant. These receptors were taken from a female patient aged 2-15 years who had a stem cell transplant for Fanconi anemia, so the T cells may come from the graft donor.

The sample holds many counts of this clonotype. The V gene is TRBV29-1, the J gene TRBJ1-1; D not certain. Germline CDR1 and CDR2: SQVTM and ANQGSEA. CDR3 length equals 13 residues. V dropped 0 bases and J dropped 1 base, with 6 bases sitting between them. CDR3 nucleotides: TGCAGCGTTGAAGATCCGGCGAACACTGAAGCTTTCTTT. It translates to CSVEDPANTEAFF.

The chain employs TRBV27 and TRBJ2-1; 9 bases are a match to TRBD1. The V gene end was trimmed by 8 bases and the J gene end by 7 bases; junction bases not matched to a gene: 18. The CDR3 sequence is 17 residues long. Germline V gene data show CDR1 as MNHEY and CDR2 as SMNVEV (reference sequence). The CDR3 protein is CASGFPPGQGAKNEQFF. The CDR3 nucleotides are TGTGCCAGCGGATTTCCACCGGGACAGGGAGCGAAGAATGAGCAGTTCTTC.

In its sample, this clonotype was seen a few times. The CDR3 DNA is TGCGCCAGCAGCTCTGGTGAGGGGTATTCTGGAAACACCATATATTTT. Residues: CASSSGEGYSGNTIYF. The chain joins TRBV5-1 to TRBJ1-3; possible D gene TRBD1, 5 bases. Germline V gene lookup returns CDR1 SGHRS and CDR2 YFSETQ. With 3 bases removed from V and 1 base from J, the gap between germline ends came to 14 bases. This CDR3 is 16 amino acids long.

This clonotype was detected many times. V gene TRBV25-1 combines with J gene TRBJ2-7; D unresolved. There are 12 residues in the CDR3. Trimming stripped 1 base from V and 3 bases from J, with 4 bases between. CDR1 and CDR2 (germline): MGHDK, SYGVNS. The CDR3 sequence is CASSESNYEQYF. CDR3 nucleotide sequence: TGTGCCAGCAGTGAATCCAACTACGAGCAGTACTTC.

This clonotype was detected ten times or more. The V gene is TRBV20-1, the J gene TRBJ2-7; tentatively, D is TRBD2 (6 bases). Trimming shortened V by 4 bases and J by 3 bases, and 16 bases separated the two germline ends. CDR1 and CDR2 (germline): DFQATT, SNEGSKA (reference sequence). CDR3 size: 14 residues. CDR3 in amino acids: CSAIRRRASYEQYF. The CDR3 DNA follows: TGCAGTGCTATAAGGAGGAGGGCAAGCTACGAGCAGTACTTC.

This clonotype occurred many times. V usage is TRBV7-9 and J usage is TRBJ2-3, with D perhaps TRBD1 (6 bases). The CDR3 loop spans 16 amino acids. Germline V lookup: CDR1 SEHNR, CDR2 FQNEAQ (reference sequence). The V gene lost 2 bases and the J gene lost 4 bases, with 16 bases spanning the gap. The CDR3: CASSLQGFPFPDTQYF. DNA of the CDR3: TGTGCCAGCAGCTTACAGGGGTTCCCCTTTCCAGATACGCAGTATTTT.

A few counts support this clonotype. V usage is TRBV5-6 and J usage is TRBJ2-7; the D gene is possibly TRBD1 (6 bases). V lost 1 base to trimming and J lost 1 base, with 9 bases between them. Germline V lookup: CDR1 SGHDT, CDR2 YYEEEE. The CDR3 contains 14 residues. CDR3: CASSLTGSSYEQYV. Written as DNA, the CDR3 is TGTGCCAGCAGCTTGACAGGGTCGTCCTACGAGCAGTACGTC.

This clonotype was recorded at least ten times. This chain connects TRBV5-1 to TRBJ1-1; D perhaps matches TRBD1 (5 bases). CDR1 and CDR2 from the germline V gene are SGHRS and YFSETQ. This CDR3 spans 16 amino acids. The germline V and J ends were trimmed by 6 bases and 0 bases, with 18 bases remaining between them. The CDR3 DNA sequence: TGCGCCAGCAAGGAAAGAAGGGGCCAATTGAACACTGAAGCTTTCTTT. Translation gives CASKERRGQLNTEAFF.

This chain uses TRBV9 with TRBJ2-1, with D hard to call. Germline V gene lookup returns CDR1 SGDLS and CDR2 YYNGEE. The CDR3 is 12 residues long. V dropped 1 base and J dropped 4 bases, with 3 bases sitting between them. The CDR3 protein is CASSVSYNEQFF. CDR3 nucleotide sequence: TGTGCCAGCAGCGTATCGTACAATGAGCAGTTCTTC.

The chain joins TRBV6-2 or TRBV6-3 to TRBJ1-6; 8 nucleotides align to TRBD1. The CDR3 totals 13 residues. Germline V gives CDR1 MNHEY, CDR2 SVGEGT. With 7 bases clipped from V and 9 bases from J, the junction kept 5 bases outside the gene matches. The CDR3 spells CASTGQGGSPLHF. The CDR3 DNA is TGTGCCAGCACCGGACAGGGTGGTTCACCCCTCCACTTT.

Ten or more counts support this clonotype. This chain connects TRBV7-9 to TRBJ1-1; no clear D. V lost 6 bases and J 3 bases, leaving 17 bases between the germline ends. This CDR3 is 15 amino acids long. Germline assignment: CDR1 SEHNR and CDR2 FQNEAQ (reference sequence). For the CDR3, the DNA is TGTGCCAGCAGACTGACTAAAACGGCGGACACTGAAGCTTTCTTT. This translates into CASRLTKTADTEAFF.

This clonotype appeared many times. The V gene is TRBV4-2, the J gene TRBJ2-5; D not resolved. Germline V gene lookup returns CDR1 LGHNA and CDR2 YNFKEQ. Trimming took 2 bases from V and 4 from J, leaving 8 bases between them. The CDR3 runs 13 residues. This CDR3 reads CASSQREVETQYF. CDR3 nucleotide sequence: TGTGCCAGCAGCCAACGAGAGGTAGAGACCCAGTACTTC.

This clonotype was observed a handful of times. This CDR3 reads CASSERLGKGGWGNQPQHF. CDR3 sequence (DNA): TGTGCCAGCAGTGAACGATTGGGAAAGGGGGGATGGGGCAATCAGCCCCAGCATTTT. This chain joins TRBV6-1 and TRBJ1-5; D possibly corresponds to TRBD1 (6 bases). In germline, CDR1 is MNHNS, CDR2 SASEGT. Trimming stripped 2 bases from V and 2 bases from J, with 22 bases between. There are 19 residues in the CDR3.

This clonotype was seen at least ten times. The chain recombines TRBV7-6 with TRBJ2-1, with 9 bases matching TRBD1. Germline V gives CDR1 SGHVS, CDR2 FNYEAQ. Unmatched junction bases numbered 17, after V lost 5 bases and J lost 6 bases. The CDR3 is 18 residues long. This chain's CDR3 is CASSAPGTGFARGNEQFF. The CDR3 coding sequence is TGTGCCAGCAGCGCCCCCGGGACAGGGTTCGCTCGGGGCAATGAGCAGTTCTTC.

At least ten counts were recorded for this clonotype. The V and J genes are TRBV29-1 and TRBJ1-2; TRBD1 matches 7 bases. The CDR3 totals 12 residues. CDR1 is SQVTM, CDR2 ANQGSEA, per germline. Trimming removed 6 bases from V and 4 bases from J; junction bases left unmatched: 5. The CDR3 here is CSVLQGIYGYTF. CDR3 DNA: TGCAGCGTGTTACAGGGGATCTATGGCTACACCTTC.

Many counts were recorded for this clonotype. The chain has TRBV20-1 and TRBJ2-2; 14 bases align to TRBD2. The CDR3 is 16 residues long. With V trimmed by 5 bases and J by 5 bases, 7 bases remained unmatched. Germline-derived CDR1 and CDR2 are DFQATT and SNEGSKA (reference sequence). The CDR3: CSARLAGGLRTGELFF. For the CDR3, the DNA is TGCAGTGCTCGACTAGCGGGGGGGCTTAGGACCGGGGAGCTGTTTTTT.

The table lists this clonotype with many counts. The chain combines TRBV12-3 or TRBV12-4 with TRBJ1-2; no reliable D call. The length of the CDR3 is 13 residues. Trimming took 3 bases from V and 6 from J, leaving 11 bases between them. The CDR3 region has the DNA TGTGCCAGCAGTTTTAATCCCTTAGATGGCTACACCTTC. Translated: CASSFNPLDGYTF.

This clonotype was seen many times. The gene calls are TRBV28 and TRBJ2-7, with 7 bases aligning to TRBD1. The germline V gene encodes CDR1 MDHEN and CDR2 SYDVKM. The V segment lost 4 bases and the J segment 1 base; nucleotides outside the gene matches: 13. The CDR3 loop spans 17 amino acids. This CDR3 reads CASSSLLQGLGSYEQYF. CDR3 DNA: TGTGCCAGCAGTTCATTACTACAGGGGTTGGGTTCCTACGAGCAGTACTTC.

In its sample, this clonotype was seen many times. This chain joins TRBV7-2 and TRBJ2-3; 11 nucleotides line up with TRBD2. V was clipped by 4 bases and J by 10 bases; unmatched bases: 7. The CDR3 spans 14 residues. Germline loops: CDR1 SGHTA, CDR2 FQGNSA. The CDR3, as DNA: TGTGCCAGCAGCTCCCTAGCGGGGGGTCGTCCGCAGTATTTT. Amino acids: CASSSLAGGRPQYF.

This clonotype has only a few counts. This chain links TRBV6-6 with TRBJ1-2, with a weak D call TRBD1 (5 bases). Trimming cost V 4 bases and J 7 bases, with 13 bases left between them. The CDR3 is 13 amino acids. CDR1 and CDR2 from the germline V gene are MNHNY and SVGAGI (reference sequence). This CDR3 reads CASSLVQGSGYTF. In DNA form, the CDR3 reads TGTGCCAGCAGTTTGGTCCAGGGAAGTGGCTACACCTTC.

This clonotype was detected many times. The rearrangement joins TRBV5-1 to TRBJ1-5; 8 nucleotides line up with TRBD1. Looked up from germline, CDR1 is SGHRS and CDR2 is YFSETQ. The CDR3 contains 15 residues. The V gene end was trimmed by 4 bases and the J gene end by 6 bases; junction bases not matched to a gene: 9. CDR3 sequence (DNA): TGCGCCAGCAGCAAGACAGGGGATAGGAGTCAGCCCCAGCATTTT. Protein product: CASSKTGDRSQPQHF.